Below are 10 T cell receptor beta chains sequenced from a single sample in a study of cytomegalovirus exposure and HLA in healthy donors. In the PCR, 60 Vbeta and 13 Jbeta primers were used. TCRdb's copy holds only in-frame clones and misses some; the assay was immunoSEQ multiplex PCR. This sample has 150,000 to 200,000 clones; approximately 85% occur once, and the top ten carry less than 2.5%. Sequencing was carried out using PBMCs. The receptors here all came from a man aged 18 to 35 in good health and CMV-seropositive.

This clone has just a few counts. This chain links TRBV14 with TRBJ1-5; possible D gene TRBD1, 5 bases. In germline, CDR1 is SGHDN, CDR2 FVKESK. V gave up 3 bases and J gave up 6 bases, with 12 bases separating them. CDR3 length equals 14 residues. The CDR3 bases are TGTGCCAGCAGCCATTACCAGGGAACTCAGCCCCAGCATTTT. Translated: CASSHYQGTQPQHF.

Only one count was recorded for this clone. The chain joins TRBV28 to TRBJ2-1; 7 bases are a match to TRBD2. Germline V gene data show CDR1 as MDHEN and CDR2 as SYDVKM. Germline trimming cut 2 bases from V and 5 bases from J; bases unmatched to any gene: 6. This CDR3 region has 15 residues. In DNA form, the CDR3 reads TGTGCCAGCAGTTTAGGGGCTAGCGGTAACAATGAGCAGTTCTTC. This translates into CASSLGASGNNEQFF.

V gene TRBV27 combines with J gene TRBJ1-1; maybe TRBD1 (6 bases). Per germline, CDR1 MNHEY and CDR2 SMNVEV (reference sequence). This CDR3 contains 14 residues. The germline V and J ends were trimmed by 8 bases and 4 bases, with 17 bases remaining between them. The CDR3 region is CASGTDRSGTEAFF. The DNA for the CDR3 is TGTGCCAGCGGCACTGACAGGTCGGGCACTGAAGCTTTCTTT.

The rearrangement links TRBV7-9 to TRBJ2-1; perhaps TRBD2 as D (5 bases). The CDR3 covers 13 residues. Germline CDR1 and CDR2: SEHNR and FQNEAQ (reference sequence). Between the trimmed V and J ends, which lost 3 bases and 9 bases, there was a span of 12 bases. CDR3 region: CASSFTGSGEQFF. CDR3 nucleotide sequence: TGTGCCAGCAGCTTTACGGGGTCCGGTGAGCAGTTCTTC.

This chain connects TRBV11-3 to TRBJ2-7, with 10 nucleotides matching TRBD2. The CDR3 consists of 15 residues. CDR1 is SGHNT and CDR2 is YENEEA in the germline V gene. The ends lost 1 base at V and 2 bases at J; junction bases unmatched: 2. CDR3 in amino acids: CASSLGTSGTYEQYF. In DNA, the CDR3 is TGTGCCAGCAGCTTAGGGACTAGCGGCACCTACGAGCAGTACTTC.

The gene calls are TRBV19 and TRBJ2-2; 9 bases match TRBD2. V lost 10 bases, J lost 4 bases, and 13 bases stayed unmatched. In germline, CDR1 is LNHDA, CDR2 SQIVND (reference sequence). The CDR3 totals 16 residues. As DNA, the CDR3 is TGTGCCACCTCGGCAGCGGGGGGTACCCGCACCGGGGAGCTGTTTTTT. Its protein product is CATSAAGGTRTGELFF.

The CDR3 here is CASSPYGEQFF. CDR3 DNA sequence: TGTGCCAGCAGCCCCTACGGTGAGCAGTTCTTC. The chain combines TRBV7-6 with TRBJ2-1, with D unclear. Trimming stripped 5 bases from V and 9 bases from J, with 8 bases between. The CDR3 spans 11 residues. Germline V gives CDR1 SGHVS, CDR2 FNYEAQ. Full variable domain (missing parts from reference TRBV7-6 and TRBJ2-1): GAGVSQSPRYKVTKRGQDVALRCDPISGHVSLYWYRQALGQGPEFLTYFNYEAQQDKSGLPNDRFSAERPEGSISTLTIQRTEQRDSAMYRCASSPYGEQFFGPGTRLTVL.

CDR3 amino acids: CAGGAGIRTEAFF. CDR3 bases: TGTGCTGGGGGGGCGGGGATTCGCACTGAAGCTTTCTTT. This chain joins TRBV30 and TRBJ1-1; a possible D gene is TRBD1 (6 bases). The CDR3 covers 13 residues. Germline V gene lookup returns CDR1 GTSNPN and CDR2 SVGIG (reference sequence).

The DNA of the CDR3 is TGCGCCAGCAGCCCCCGACCCGGGGTAGATCAGCCCCAGCATTTT. This sequence encodes CASSPRPGVDQPQHF. This rearrangement joins TRBV5-1 to TRBJ1-5; D is uncertain. The CDR3 consists of 15 residues. Trimming took off 4 bases at V and 5 bases at J, with 16 bases between the two ends. CDR1 and CDR2 (germline): SGHRS, YFSETQ. The whole variable domain, remainder taken from reference TRBV5-1 and TRBJ1-5, is KAGVTQTPRYLIKTRGQQVTLSCSPISGHRSVSWYQQTPGQGLQFLFEYFSETQRNKGNFPGRFSGRQFSNSRSEMNVSTLELGDSALYLCASSPRPGVDQPQHFGDGTRLSIL.

The chain has TRBV9 and TRBJ2-1, with D unresolved. Germline CDR1 reads SGDLS; CDR2 reads YYNGEE. This CDR3 has 15 residues. Trimming stripped 3 bases from V and 0 bases from J, with 10 bases between. Here the CDR3 reads CASSAMSGSYNEQFF. In DNA form, the CDR3 reads TGTGCCAGCAGCGCCATGAGTGGCTCCTACAATGAGCAGTTCTTC.